The clone carrying this T cell receptor (beta chain) was recorded once. Its antigen is not identified. Per the germline V gene, CDR1 is SGDLS and CDR2 is YYNGEE. The CDR3 runs 15 residues. V gave up 2 bases and J gave up 8 bases; unmatched junction bases: 10. This specimen comes from a study of T-cell memory formation after mild COVID-19. Overall study findings and caveats: Contracting CD4+ clones lay largely in CM and EM, with CD8+ ones residing in EMRA. That cross-reactive memory joined was suggested by some responding clones appearing in pre-infection memory.

A single record per CDR3 protein comes from TCRdb applying MiXCR to the 5' RACE reads. The sample lists fewer than 700,000 distinct CDR3 sequences; about 20% were seen once. Sequenced sample: PBMCs or a T cell subset sorted from them (not recorded which). The receptor was derived from an adult woman who had mild COVID-19 (a few samples of this study predate the infection). Cell type and time point are not known. The chain recombines TRBV9 with TRBJ1-2, with 9 bases that match TRBD1. Here the CDR3 reads CASSVPSTGGRGYTF. For the CDR3, the DNA is TGTGCCAGCAGCGTCCCTTCGACAGGGGGGAGAGGCTACACCTTC.